One and the same sample provided the 25 T cell receptor beta chains below, sequenced in a study of CD8 T cells in ankylosing spondylitis. Whole-study findings and limits: It appeared that ankylosing spondylitis blood was characterized by a TCR beta motif of 8 or 9 highly homologous variants.

TCRdb re-called the 5' RACE reads with MiXCR, one entry per CDR3 protein. The sample has fewer than 400,000 distinct CDR3 sequences; under 25% are singletons. The antigens of these receptors remain unknown. The sample was blood, either unsorted or a sorted T cell fraction (not recorded which). These receptors originate from a male donor with ankylosing spondylitis.

This clonotype was detected only a few times. The chain recombines TRBV20-1 with TRBJ2-1; 9 bases fit TRBD2. Germline trimming cut 5 bases from V and 7 bases from J; bases unmatched to any gene: 6. There are 13 residues in the CDR3. Germline CDR1 is DFQATT and CDR2 is SNEGSKA (reference sequence). The CDR3 loop reads CSAGGTSTNEQFF. The CDR3 nucleotides read TGCAGTGCTGGGGGGACTAGCACAAATGAGCAGTTCTTC.

V usage is TRBV9 and J usage is TRBJ2-7; D perhaps matches TRBD2 (6 bases). This CDR3 has 15 residues. V lost 3 bases and J 3 bases, leaving 16 bases between the germline ends. Germline CDR1 SGDLS, CDR2 YYNGEE. CDR3 in amino acids: CASSDTSTPIYEQYF. In DNA form, the CDR3 reads TGTGCCAGCAGCGACACTAGCACCCCCATCTACGAGCAGTACTTC. Together with reference TRBV9 and TRBJ2-7, the CDR3 gives the full variable domain: DSGVTQTPKHLITATGQRVTLRCSPRSGDLSVYWYQQSLDQGLQFLIQYYNGEERAKGNILERFSAQQFPDLHSELNLSSLELGDSALYFCASSDTSTPIYEQYFGPGTRLTVT.

The rearrangement joins TRBV10-3 to TRBJ2-1; 9 bases are shared with TRBD1. V trimming: 3 bases; J trimming: 4 bases; junction bases outside the gene matches: 4. CDR3 length: 15 residues. CDR1 is ENHRY and CDR2 is SYGVKD in the germline V gene. For the CDR3, the DNA is TGTGCCATCAGTGATCCGGGACAGGGTTACAATGAGCAGTTCTTC. The encoded protein is CAISDPGQGYNEQFF.

This clonotype was observed a handful of times. V gene TRBV10-3 combines with J gene TRBJ2-3, with 7 bases aligning to TRBD1. This CDR3 comprises 14 residues. The trim removed 0 bases at V and 4 bases at J, leaving 1 base unmatched. CDR1 is ENHRY and CDR2 is SYGVKD in the germline V gene. The CDR3 reads CAISESGGPDTQYF. The CDR3 DNA sequence: TGTGCCATCAGTGAGTCAGGGGGCCCAGATACGCAGTATTTT.

This clonotype was seen a few times. CDR3 amino acids: CASSESGNNQPQHF. The CDR3 nucleotides are TGTGCCAGCAGTGAATCGGGGAACAATCAGCCCCAGCATTTT. The chain links TRBV2 to TRBJ1-5; no firm D call. V was clipped by 2 bases and J by 3 bases, with 8 bases between them. The CDR3 contains 14 residues. Germline V gene lookup returns CDR1 SNHLY and CDR2 FYNNEI. The complete variable domain, with remaining parts taken from reference TRBV2 and TRBJ1-5, reads EPEVTQTPSHQVTQMGQEVILRCVPISNHLYFYWYRQILGQKVEFLVSFYNNEISEKSEIFDDQFSVERPDGSNFTLKIRSTKLEDSAMYFCASSESGNNQPQHFGDGTRLSIL.

Only a few counts were recorded for this clonotype. The chain joins TRBV7-3 to TRBJ2-3; TRBD2 matches 15 bases. The CDR3 spans 18 residues. Germline trimming cut 4 bases from V and 5 bases from J; bases unmatched to any gene: 10. Germline V gene lookup returns CDR1 SGHTA and CDR2 FQGTGA. The CDR3 nucleotides read TGTGCCAGCAGCTCCGCTGGACTAGCGGGAGGGCCGGGAGATACGCAGTATTTT. This sequence encodes CASSSAGLAGGPGDTQYF.

The sample holds one count of this clonotype. The chain recombines TRBV6-5 with TRBJ2-2; no firm D call. CDR3 length: 11 amino acids. Trimming removed 8 bases from V and 7 bases from J, with 8 bases in between. Germline lookup yields CDR1 MNHEY and CDR2 SVGAGI. CDR3 in DNA: TGTGCCAGCGGTCGGGTCGGGGAGCTGTTTTTT. It translates to CASGRVGELFF.

The table lists this clonotype with many counts. The rearrangement links TRBV29-1 to TRBJ2-2, with TRBD1 as a possible D gene (5 bases). The V gene lost 7 bases and the J gene lost 2 bases, with 11 bases spanning the gap. CDR3 length equals 13 residues. The germline V gene has CDR1 SQVTM and CDR2 ANQGSEA. CDR3 bases: TGCAGCGGCGGAAGGGGAAACACCGGGGAGCTGTTTTTT. Translating it yields CSGGRGNTGELFF.

This clonotype was seen only a few times. J is TRBJ2-2 and V is TRBV5-1, with a weak D call TRBD1 (5 bases). CDR3 size: 16 residues. The V end lost 1 base, the J end lost 4 bases, and 14 bases lay between the germline ends. The germline V gene encodes CDR1 SGHRS and CDR2 YFSETQ. The chain's CDR3 is CASSLTQGFGTGELFF. DNA of the CDR3: TGCGCCAGCAGCTTGACTCAGGGTTTCGGCACCGGGGAGCTGTTTTTT.

This clonotype has just a few counts. The CDR3 is CASSSTIHREAFF. The CDR3 DNA is TGTGCCAGCAGTAGTACTATCCACAGGGAAGCTTTCTTT. V is TRBV27 and J is TRBJ1-1; tentative D call: TRBD1 (5 bases). V lost 5 bases and J lost 8, with 15 bases in between. The CDR3 runs 13 residues. CDR1 and CDR2 from the germline V gene are MNHEY and SMNVEV (reference sequence).

The chain uses TRBV6-1 and TRBJ2-5; perhaps TRBD2 as D (5 bases). The CDR3 is made up of 15 amino acids. Trimming pared 8 bases from V and 3 bases from J, leaving 19 bases between. Per germline, CDR1 MNHNS and CDR2 SASEGT. The DNA of the CDR3 is TGTGCCAGCTATTTCCCGTTTAGCGCAGAAGAGACCCAGTACTTC. It translates to CASYFPFSAEETQYF.

This clonotype came up a few times. The gene calls are TRBV5-1 and TRBJ2-1, with 8 bases that match TRBD1. This CDR3 comprises 16 residues. Trimming removed 0 bases from V and 8 bases from J; junction bases left unmatched: 10. The germline V gene encodes CDR1 SGHRS and CDR2 YFSETQ. In DNA form, the CDR3 reads TGCGCCAGCAGCTTGGCAAGACAGGGGAACTCTTATGAGCAGTTCTTC. Translating it yields CASSLARQGNSYEQFF.

The genes are TRBV10-3 and TRBJ1-5; D remains unclear. The CDR3 contains 13 residues. The germline V gene encodes CDR1 ENHRY and CDR2 SYGVKD. The V end was cut by 4 bases, the J end by 4 bases, with 8 bases between. Here the CDR3 DNA reads TGTGCCATCAGTGGGACGGGGAATCAGCCCCAGCATTTT. Translating it yields CAISGTGNQPQHF.

V usage is TRBV5-1 and J usage is TRBJ2-2; possible D gene TRBD2, 5 bases. CDR1 SGHRS and CDR2 YFSETQ come from the germline V gene. The CDR3 is 15 residues long. V was trimmed by 0 bases and J by 5 bases, leaving 11 bases between them. The CDR3 region is CASSLDGRGTGELFF. The CDR3 DNA follows: TGCGCCAGCAGCTTGGATGGTCGGGGTACCGGGGAGCTGTTTTTT.

The gene calls are TRBV5-1 and TRBJ2-1; D gene uncertain. The CDR3 runs 13 residues. The germline V and J ends were trimmed by 4 bases and 11 bases, with 16 bases remaining between them. Germline CDR1 and CDR2: SGHRS and YFSETQ. For the CDR3, the DNA is TGCGCCAGCAGCCCCGCCCTAAACCAGCAGCAGTTCTTC. Translating it yields CASSPALNQQQFF.

This clonotype appeared a few times. V usage is TRBV20-1 and J usage is TRBJ2-1; 9 bases are a match to TRBD2. Per the germline V gene, CDR1 is DFQATT and CDR2 is SNEGSKA (reference sequence). The CDR3 runs 18 residues. Trimming cost V 0 bases and J 7 bases; bases outside gene matches: 16. The CDR3 here is CSARDPSGVAGASNEQFF. CDR3 nucleotides: TGCAGTGCTAGAGATCCTTCCGGAGTAGCGGGAGCTTCTAATGAGCAGTTCTTC.

This rearrangement joins TRBV7-9 to TRBJ1-4; 7 nucleotides match TRBD1. Losses at the gene ends were 3 bases for V and 8 bases for J; bases not matched to a gene: 6. Germline V CDR1 and CDR2: SEHNR, FQNEAQ (reference sequence). The length of the CDR3 is 14 residues. The CDR3, as DNA: TGTGCCAGCAGCTTGACAGGGTTTGGGGAAAAACTGTTTTTT. Translating it yields CASSLTGFGEKLFF.

This clonotype showed up just a few times. The chain carries TRBV6-1 and TRBJ2-3; D is perhaps TRBD1 (6 bases). Trimming left V 3 bases short and J 0 bases short, with 10 bases between. CDR1 and CDR2 (germline): MNHNS, SASEGT. CDR3 length: 15 amino acids. CDR3 residues: CASSDLQGSTDTQYF. The CDR3 DNA is TGTGCCAGCAGTGACCTACAGGGAAGCACAGATACGCAGTATTTT.

This chain uses TRBV20-1 with TRBJ1-1; D gene uncertain. The CDR3 contains 14 residues. CDR1 DFQATT and CDR2 SNEGSKA come from the germline V gene (reference sequence). V was clipped by 1 base and J by 3 bases, with 12 bases between them. The CDR3 loop is CSARAARGDTEAFF. The CDR3 DNA sequence: TGCAGTGCTAGAGCGGCCCGTGGCGACACTGAAGCTTTCTTT.

The chain carries TRBV28 and TRBJ2-3; a weak D match, TRBD1 (6 bases). V was cut by 2 bases and J by 4 bases, with 22 bases left in between. The CDR3 spans 18 residues. Per germline, CDR1 MDHEN and CDR2 SYDVKM. The CDR3 is CASSLIGVAGVTSDTQYF. The CDR3 DNA follows: TGTGCCAGCAGTTTAATTGGAGTAGCAGGGGTGACCTCAGATACGCAGTATTTT.

This clonotype was counted a few times. The chain couples TRBV20-1 to TRBJ1-4; D not resolved. The V gene's germline CDR1 is DFQATT and CDR2 SNEGSKA (reference sequence). The ends were cut back, 0 bases at V and 8 bases at J, with 19 bases in the middle. This CDR3 is 16 amino acids long. The CDR3 protein is CSARERFRREGEKLFF. The CDR3 DNA is TGCAGTGCTAGAGAAAGATTTCGGAGGGAGGGAGAAAAACTGTTTTTT.

The V gene is TRBV12-3 or TRBV12-4, the J gene TRBJ2-1, with D uncertain. The CDR3 has 15 residues. V lost 10 bases, J lost 2 bases, and 18 bases lay in between. CDR3: CAKRARFWTYNEQFF. CDR3 sequence (DNA): TGTGCCAAAAGGGCTAGGTTCTGGACCTACAATGAGCAGTTCTTC.

The rearrangement links TRBV6-1 to TRBJ2-2; either TRBD1 or TRBD2 may fit D (5 bases each). The CDR3 contains 16 residues. From germline, CDR1 is MNHNS and CDR2 SASEGT. The V gene lost 6 bases and the J gene lost 4 bases, with 18 bases spanning the gap. Here the CDR3 reads CASRQSGTSVTGELFF. The CDR3 bases are TGTGCCAGCAGACAATCAGGGACCTCGGTCACCGGGGAGCTGTTTTTT.

This chain uses TRBV7-2 with TRBJ2-1; the D is unclear. Trimming removed 3 bases from V and 7 bases from J, with 13 bases in between. CDR1 is SGHTA and CDR2 is FQGNSA in the germline V gene. The CDR3 totals 14 residues. The CDR3 is CASSFGPSTNEQFF. CDR3 coding DNA: TGTGCCAGCAGCTTTGGACCTTCAACGAATGAGCAGTTCTTC.

This clonotype has more than one count but fewer than ten. This chain links TRBV7-9 with TRBJ2-5; D tentatively fits TRBD1 or TRBD2 (5 bases each). The V end lost 3 bases, the J end lost 6 bases, and 8 bases lay between the germline ends. CDR3 length equals 12 residues. Germline V gene data show CDR1 as SEHNR and CDR2 as FQNEAQ (reference sequence). CDR3 nucleotides: TGTGCCAGCAGCTTCCCGGGACAGACCCAGTACTTC. As protein: CASSFPGQTQYF.